Listed below are T cell receptor beta chains from one sample, sequenced in a study of human T cells and chemical hapten exposure. TCRdb redid the calling of the RACE reads with MiXCR, one entry per CDR3 protein. The sample has some 77,000 distinct CDR3 sequences; 8.5% to 9.5% are singletons. The sequenced sample was whole blood. Every receptor here comes from a female donor in good health. Some clones in this sample may be carry-over from other donors' samples. Each CDR3 is given with its conserved first and last residue. The order of the fields is clone size, J gene, D gene, V gene, CDR3 protein, CDR3 DNA. A D gene is named only where the DNA matches it firmly. Some rows have no size entry. The others give once, few or many, or a class for an expanded clone.

clone size: few; J gene: TRBJ2-3; D gene: NA; V gene: TRBV20-1; CDR3 protein: CSASRDASSADTQYF; CDR3 DNA: TGCAGTGCTTCCCGGGATGCTAGCAGTGCAGATACGCAGTATTTT
clone size: NA; J gene: TRBJ2-3; D gene: TRBD1; V gene: TRBV6-5; CDR3 protein: CASSLHGTGESGTQYF; CDR3 DNA: TGTGCCAGCAGCTTACACGGGACAGGGGAGTCTGGTACGCAGTATTTT
clone size: few; J gene: TRBJ2-7; D gene: NA; V gene: TRBV28; CDR3 protein: CASSLWGGRAYEQYF; CDR3 DNA: TGTGCCAGCAGTTTATGGGGTGGCAGGGCCTACGAGCAGTACTTC
clone size: few; J gene: TRBJ2-7; D gene: TRBD1; V gene: TRBV20-1; CDR3 protein: CSARQGGTGGHEQYF; CDR3 DNA: TGCAGTGCTAGACAGGGCGGGACAGGGGGCCACGAGCAGTACTTC
clone size: NA; J gene: TRBJ1-1; D gene: NA; V gene: TRBV27; CDR3 protein: CASSKTPYPARGNTEAFF; CDR3 DNA: TGTGCCAGCAGTAAAACCCCTTACCCCGCCAGGGGGAACACTGAAGCTTTCTTT
clone size: few; J gene: TRBJ2-1; D gene: NA; V gene: TRBV4-3; CDR3 protein: CASSQDTRDGYNEQFF; CDR3 DNA: TGCGCCAGCAGCCAAGATACCCGGGACGGGTACAATGAGCAGTTCTTC
clone size: NA; J gene: TRBJ1-6; D gene: NA; V gene: TRBV5-4; CDR3 protein: CASSLGVGGYNSPLHF; CDR3 DNA: TGTGCCAGCAGCTTGGGGGTCGGGGGGTACAATTCACCCCTCCACTTT
clone size: many; J gene: TRBJ1-4; D gene: TRBD1; V gene: TRBV27; CDR3 protein: CASSEDRGDEKLFF; CDR3 DNA: TGTGCCAGCAGTGAGGACAGGGGGGATGAAAAACTGTTTTTT
clone size: many; J gene: TRBJ1-2; D gene: NA; V gene: TRBV2; CDR3 protein: CASSRGRDYGYTF; CDR3 DNA: TGTGCCAGCAGCCGGGGCAGGGACTATGGCTACACCTTC
clone size: NA; J gene: TRBJ2-6; D gene: TRBD1; V gene: TRBV12-3/TRBV12-4; CDR3 protein: CASSFRGTGGGSGANVLTF; CDR3 DNA: TGTGCCAGCAGTTTTCGGGGGACAGGGGGCGGCTCTGGGGCCAACGTCCTGACTTTC
clone size: NA; J gene: TRBJ2-2; D gene: TRBD2; V gene: TRBV20-1; CDR3 protein: CSARDREAGELFF; CDR3 DNA: TGCAGTGCTAGAGATCGGGAGGCCGGGGAGCTGTTTTTT
clone size: few; J gene: TRBJ2-3; D gene: NA; V gene: TRBV3-1; CDR3 protein: CASTLDVWTDTQYF; CDR3 DNA: TGTGCCAGCACCCTAGATGTGTGGACAGATACGCAGTATTTT
clone size: NA; J gene: TRBJ1-1; D gene: TRBD1; V gene: TRBV12-3/TRBV12-4; CDR3 protein: CASRNSGGLGTEAFF; CDR3 DNA: TGTGCCAGCAGAAACTCAGGGGGGTTGGGTACTGAAGCTTTCTTT
clone size: many; J gene: TRBJ1-2; D gene: NA; V gene: TRBV2; CDR3 protein: CASSESTDPIFNYGYTF; CDR3 DNA: TGTGCCAGCAGTGAATCCACAGATCCTATTTTTAACTATGGCTACACCTTC
clone size: many; J gene: TRBJ2-6; D gene: TRBD1; V gene: TRBV5-1; CDR3 protein: CASSGYRGSGANVLTF; CDR3 DNA: TGCGCCAGCAGCGGATACAGGGGCTCTGGGGCCAACGTCCTGACTTTC
clone size: few; J gene: TRBJ2-3; D gene: TRBD2; V gene: TRBV29-1; CDR3 protein: CSVEDGSGGYPSTDTQYF; CDR3 DNA: TGCAGCGTTGAAGACGGCAGCGGGGGATACCCTAGCACAGATACGCAGTATTTT
clone size: NA; J gene: TRBJ1-4; D gene: NA; V gene: TRBV4-3; CDR3 protein: CASSQDWEGTVANEKLFF; CDR3 DNA: TGCGCCAGCAGCCAAGATTGGGAGGGGACGGTAGCTAATGAAAAACTGTTTTTT
clone size: few; J gene: TRBJ1-2; D gene: NA; V gene: TRBV20-1; CDR3 protein: CSAREPAYGYTF; CDR3 DNA: TGCAGTGCTAGAGAACCAGCCTATGGCTACACCTTC
clone size: NA; J gene: TRBJ1-4; D gene: NA; V gene: TRBV18; CDR3 protein: CASSLGQSNNEKLFF; CDR3 DNA: TGTGCCAGCTCCCTCGGACAGAGTAATAATGAAAAACTGTTTTTT
clone size: NA; J gene: TRBJ1-1; D gene: TRBD1; V gene: TRBV28; CDR3 protein: CASSPRGRGRNTEAFF; CDR3 DNA: TGTGCCAGCAGCCCCCGGGGGAGGGGGCGAAACACTGAAGCTTTCTTT
clone size: NA; J gene: TRBJ1-1; D gene: TRBD1; V gene: TRBV30; CDR3 protein: CAWTGQGATEAFF; CDR3 DNA: TGTGCCTGGACCGGACAGGGGGCGACTGAAGCTTTCTTT
clone size: many; J gene: TRBJ2-3; D gene: NA; V gene: TRBV24-1; CDR3 protein: CATSGTGPGDTDTQYF; CDR3 DNA: TGTGCCACCAGTGGGACGGGACCCGGAGACACAGATACGCAGTATTTT
clone size: few; J gene: TRBJ1-1; D gene: NA; V gene: TRBV29-1; CDR3 protein: CSVGQPGDTEAFF; CDR3 DNA: TGCAGCGTCGGACAGCCGGGGGACACTGAAGCTTTCTTT
clone size: NA; J gene: TRBJ2-3; D gene: TRBD2; V gene: TRBV3-1; CDR3 protein: CASSQLSSGGPSDTQYF; CDR3 DNA: TGTGCCAGCAGCCAACTTTCCAGCGGGGGGCCATCCGATACGCAGTATTTT
clone size: many; J gene: TRBJ1-1; D gene: NA; V gene: TRBV7-6; CDR3 protein: CASSLVLGASAEAFF; CDR3 DNA: TGTGCCAGCAGCTTAGTGTTGGGGGCGAGCGCTGAAGCTTTCTTT
clone size: NA; J gene: TRBJ2-7; D gene: TRBD1; V gene: TRBV7-9; CDR3 protein: CASSSRTGDHEQYF; CDR3 DNA: TGTGCCAGCAGCTCGAGGACAGGGGACCACGAGCAGTACTTC
clone size: many; J gene: TRBJ2-7; D gene: TRBD2; V gene: TRBV4-2; CDR3 protein: CASSQDSGTMYEQYF; CDR3 DNA: TGTGCCAGCAGCCAAGATTCCGGGACTATGTACGAGCAGTACTTC
clone size: NA; J gene: TRBJ2-3; D gene: NA; V gene: TRBV7-2; CDR3 protein: CASSSTLSTDTQYF; CDR3 DNA: TGTGCCAGCAGCTCGACTCTTAGCACAGATACGCAGTATTTT
clone size: many; J gene: TRBJ1-2; D gene: NA; V gene: TRBV10-3; CDR3 protein: CAISDYTENYGYTF; CDR3 DNA: TGTGCCATCAGTGATTACACGGAAAACTATGGCTACACCTTC
clone size: NA; J gene: TRBJ2-5; D gene: NA; V gene: TRBV5-1; CDR3 protein: CASSLGISHQETQYF; CDR3 DNA: TGCGCCAGCAGCTTGGGGATCAGCCACCAAGAGACCCAGTACTTC
clone size: NA; J gene: TRBJ1-1; D gene: TRBD1; V gene: TRBV7-9; CDR3 protein: CASSQGASDTEAFF; CDR3 DNA: TGTGCCAGCAGCCAGGGGGCCAGCGACACTGAAGCTTTCTTT
clone size: many; J gene: TRBJ2-6; D gene: NA; V gene: TRBV9; CDR3 protein: CASSSFGRASGANVLTF; CDR3 DNA: TGTGCCAGCAGCTCTTTCGGACGGGCCTCTGGGGCCAACGTCCTGACTTTC
clone size: NA; J gene: TRBJ1-5; D gene: NA; V gene: TRBV4-2; CDR3 protein: CASSQDSGGKQPQHF; CDR3 DNA: TGTGCCAGCAGCCAAGATTCGGGGGGTAAACAGCCCCAGCATTTT
clone size: NA; J gene: TRBJ1-3; D gene: TRBD1; V gene: TRBV7-9; CDR3 protein: CASSQDRVSGNTIYF; CDR3 DNA: TGTGCCAGCAGTCAAGACAGGGTATCAGGAAACACCATATATTTT
clone size: many; J gene: TRBJ2-1; D gene: TRBD2; V gene: TRBV11-2; CDR3 protein: CASSLVVTSGGYNEQFF; CDR3 DNA: TGTGCCAGCAGCTTAGTAGTTACTAGCGGGGGCTACAATGAGCAGTTCTTC
clone size: NA; J gene: TRBJ2-1; D gene: NA; V gene: TRBV6-1; CDR3 protein: CASSAGLYNEQFF; CDR3 DNA: TGTGCCAGCAGTGCTGGTCTCTACAATGAGCAGTTCTTC